This T cell receptor (beta chain) was recorded in a study of PD-L1 blockade in urothelial cancer. Study context: The patients' atezolizumab therapy, 1,200 mg intravenously every 3 weeks, started in the mid-2010s.

This clone has just a few counts. The CDR3 covers 15 residues. The ends lost 1 base at V and 8 bases at J; junction bases unmatched: 3. The V gene's germline CDR1 is SGHTA and CDR2 FQGNSA. Libraries were prepared by immunoSEQ multiplex PCR; TCRdb keeps only in-frame clonotypes and omits some of them. The profile shows around 110,000 clones, around 89% of them singletons. This sample's time point: peripheral blood 6 weeks after treatment start. Sequenced here: PBMCs, sampled around atezolizumab (anti-PD-L1) treatment. The chain uses TRBV7-2 and TRBJ1-6; 9 nucleotides agree with TRBD1. The TCR was taken from a man aged 55 to 70 with urothelial cancer. The CDR3 sequence: CASSLGTGDYSPLHF. As DNA, the CDR3 is TGTGCCAGCAGCTTAGGGACAGGGGATTATTCACCCCTCCACTTT.